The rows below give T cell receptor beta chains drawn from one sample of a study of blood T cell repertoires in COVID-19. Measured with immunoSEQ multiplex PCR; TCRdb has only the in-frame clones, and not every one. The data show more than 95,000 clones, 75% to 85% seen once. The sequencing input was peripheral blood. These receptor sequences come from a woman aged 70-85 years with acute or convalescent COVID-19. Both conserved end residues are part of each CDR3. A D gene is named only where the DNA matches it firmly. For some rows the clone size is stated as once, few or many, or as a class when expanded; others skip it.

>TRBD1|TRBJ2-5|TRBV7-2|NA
TGTGCCAGCAGCTTAACCGGGACAGCCCAAGAGACCCAGTACTTC
CASSLTGTAQETQYF
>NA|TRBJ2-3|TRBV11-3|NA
TGTGCCAGCAGCTTAGAAAGGCGGGGGCCACACCCGACCCACACAGATACGCAGTATTTT
CASSLERRGPHPTHTDTQYF
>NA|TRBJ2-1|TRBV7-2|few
TGTGCCAGCAGCTTAGCTTGGACTCAGGCCCCCTACAATGAGCAGTTCTTC
CASSLAWTQAPYNEQFF
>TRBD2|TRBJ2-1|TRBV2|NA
TGTGCCAGCAGTGAAGTAGCGGGAGAAGTCCATGAGCAGTTCTTC
CASSEVAGEVHEQFF
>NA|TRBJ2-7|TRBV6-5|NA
TGTGCCAGCAGCCCAGACAACCACGAGCAGTACTTC
CASSPDNHEQYF
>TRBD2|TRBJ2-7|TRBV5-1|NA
TGCGCCAGCAGCATCACGACTAGCGGGATATACGAGCAGTACTTC
CASSITTSGIYEQYF
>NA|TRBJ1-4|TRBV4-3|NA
TGCGCCAGCAGCCAACACCTAAGCGGGACGGAGAATGAAAAACTGTTTTTT
CASSQHLSGTENEKLFF
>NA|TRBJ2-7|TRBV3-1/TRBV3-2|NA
TGTGCCAGCAGCCAAGAATTTGGGCTAGCCCAGGGGGAGCAGTACTTC
CASSQEFGLAQGEQYF
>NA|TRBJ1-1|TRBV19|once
TGTGCCAGTAGTAAAGCCCAGGGGATGAGGACTGAAGCTTTCTTT
CASSKAQGMRTEAFF
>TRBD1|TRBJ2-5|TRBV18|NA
TGTGCCAGCTCACCGACAGGGACCCAAGAGACCCAGTACTTC
CASSPTGTQETQYF